Below, 29 T cell receptor beta chains from the same sample are listed, as sequenced in a study of Graves' ophthalmopathy and Graves' hyperthyroidism. Amplified material comprised TCR beta CDR3 regions derived from RNA transcripts. Second-round multiplex PCR followed a first-round RT-PCR using HTBI primers. MiXCR, run by TCRdb on the multiplex PCR reads, gives a single entry per CDR3 protein. The sample holds over a million distinct CDR3 sequences, approximately 35% seen once. What was sequenced was peripheral blood or thyroid tissue (not recorded which). Every receptor here comes from an adult man with Graves' hyperthyroidism.

This rearrangement joins TRBV10-1 to TRBJ2-2, with no clear D. This CDR3 comprises 12 residues. Germline CDR1 WNHNN, CDR2 SYGVQD (reference sequence). V was shortened by 6 bases and J by 7 bases, with 9 bases between the two germline ends. CDR3 loop: CASSPMNGELFF. The CDR3 DNA follows: TGCGCCAGCAGCCCGATGAACGGGGAGCTGTTTTTT.

This clonotype was seen more than once but under ten times. The chain combines TRBV7-2 with TRBJ1-1; possibly TRBD1 for D (5 bases). Trimming cost V 6 bases and J 0 bases, with 8 bases left between them. CDR3 length: 13 residues. Germline CDR1 reads SGHTA; CDR2 reads FQGNSA. CDR3 in amino acids: CASRDKVNTEAFF. The CDR3 nucleotides read TGTGCCAGCAGGGACAAAGTGAACACTGAAGCTTTCTTT. The variable domain in full, completed from reference TRBV7-2 and TRBJ1-1, reads GAGVSQSPSNKVTEKGKDVELRCDPISGHTALYWYRQSLGQGLEFLIYFQGNSAPDKSGLPSDRFSAERTGGSVSTLTIQRTQQEDSAVYLCASRDKVNTEAFFGQGTRLTVV.

In its sample, this clonotype was seen a few times. The CDR3 loop reads CASSHRKGHGGYTF. As DNA, the CDR3 is TGTGCCAGCAGCCATCGAAAGGGGCATGGTGGCTACACCTTC. The V call is TRBV3-1, the J call TRBJ1-2, with D possibly TRBD1 on 5 matching bases. Germline CDR1 and CDR2: LGHDT and YNNKEL (reference sequence). V lost 3 bases, J lost 7 bases, and 15 bases lay in between. The CDR3 consists of 14 residues.

The chain carries TRBV10-2 and TRBJ1-2; D unclear. Germline-derived CDR1 and CDR2 are WSHSY and SAAADI. The CDR3 length is 14 residues. Deletions cut 6 bases from V and 9 bases from J, with 20 bases between. The CDR3 loop reads CASSSQTLWNSYTF. The CDR3 nucleotides are TGCGCCAGCAGCTCCCAGACTCTTTGGAATAGCTACACCTTC.

There are many counts of this clonotype. The chain employs TRBV4-1 and TRBJ1-6; D might be TRBD1 (5 bases). Trimming pared 0 bases from V and 9 bases from J, leaving 6 bases between. The V gene's germline CDR1 is MGHRA and CDR2 YSYEKL. CDR3 length equals 13 residues. CDR3 amino acids: CASSQEGGSPLHF. CDR3 sequence (DNA): TGCGCCAGCAGCCAAGAGGGGGGTTCACCCCTCCACTTT.

In this sample, this clonotype turned up a few times. The J gene is TRBJ1-3, the V gene TRBV11-2; D is unresolved. From germline, CDR1 is SGHAT and CDR2 FQNNGV. The CDR3 covers 16 residues. Trimming removed 2 bases at V and 0 bases at J, with 11 bases between. CDR3 in amino acids: CASSLSSAGSGNTIYF. CDR3 nucleotides: TGTGCCAGCAGCTTATCCTCAGCGGGCTCTGGAAACACCATATATTTT.

This clonotype has ten or more counts. The CDR3 DNA sequence: TGTGCCAGCAGTTTGACAGGGGATCTTGGCTACACCTTC. Residues: CASSLTGDLGYTF. The chain is built from TRBV12-3 or TRBV12-4 and TRBJ1-2; 8 bases map to TRBD1. V trimming: 3 bases; J trimming: 7 bases; junction bases outside the gene matches: 4. The length of the CDR3 is 13 residues.

Of note for this clonotype: This is likely a read error, given that the CDR3 carries no conserved phenylalanine or tryptophan at its end. It is unclear where the CDR3 begins or ends on the DNA, so no DNA is shown, and the CDR3 is as TCRdb lists it. The chain carries TRBV20-1 and TRBJ1-2. From germline, CDR1 is DFQATT and CDR2 SNEGSKA (reference sequence). Ends included, the CDR3 has 8 residues. Here the CDR3 reads CSAPGGLA.

J is TRBJ2-7 and V is TRBV27, with TRBD2 as a possible D gene (5 bases). Germline V CDR1 and CDR2: MNHEY, SMNVEV (reference sequence). V lost 1 base and J 2 bases, leaving 12 bases between the germline ends. The CDR3 has 15 amino acids. The CDR3 DNA reads as TGTGCCAGCAGTTTATGGTCCTTGGGAGCCTACGAGCAGTACTTC. It is translated as CASSLWSLGAYEQYF.

This clonotype has at least ten counts. The gene calls are TRBV20-1 and TRBJ2-7; TRBD2 matches at 10 bases. The V gene end was trimmed by 6 bases and the J gene end by 2 bases; junction bases not matched to a gene: 7. This CDR3 has 14 amino acids. CDR1 is DFQATT and CDR2 is SNEGSKA in the germline V gene (reference sequence). In DNA form, the CDR3 reads TGCAGTGCGAAGACTAGCGGGTTCCCCTACGAGCAGTACTTC. Protein sequence: CSAKTSGFPYEQYF.

This clonotype was seen repeatedly, ten times or more. The V call is TRBV20-1, the J call TRBJ2-7; 11 positions match TRBD2. CDR1 and CDR2 from the germline V gene are DFQATT and SNEGSKA (reference sequence). J lost 6 bases, V lost 5 bases, and 9 bases had no gene match. This CDR3 region has 14 residues. CDR3 nucleotides: TGCAGTGCTGCGCCCATAGCGGGAGGGAGCGAGCAGTACTTC. Amino acids: CSAAPIAGGSEQYF.

The gene calls are TRBV7-8 and TRBJ1-5; TRBD1 might be the D (6 bases). Germline CDR1 reads SGHVS; CDR2 reads FQNEAQ. The CDR3 is 14 residues long. With 6 bases removed from V and 6 bases from J, the gap between germline ends came to 15 bases. This CDR3 is CASRKQGFGQPQHF. Here the CDR3 DNA reads TGTGCCAGCAGAAAACAGGGTTTCGGTCAGCCCCAGCATTTT.

The J gene is TRBJ2-5, the V gene TRBV29-1; 11 bases fit TRBD2. Germline lookup yields CDR1 SQVTM and CDR2 ANQGSEA. The V segment lost 3 bases and the J segment 2 bases; nucleotides outside the gene matches: 5. CDR3 length equals 15 residues. CDR3 sequence (DNA): TGCAGCGTTGACCCGGGACTAGCGGAGCAAGAGACCCAGTACTTC. It encodes CSVDPGLAEQETQYF.

In the case of this clonotype: This clone may be a read error of a much larger clone one base away. The genes are TRBV5-1 and TRBJ2-7; 7 bases line up with TRBD1. J gave up 4 bases and V 4 bases, and 8 bases lay outside the gene matches. CDR3 length equals 14 residues. CDR1 and CDR2 from the germline V gene are SGHRS and YFSETQ. CDR3 sequence: CASSADRKCYEQYF. The CDR3 DNA is TGCGCCAGCAGCGCGGACAGGAAATGTTACGAGCAGTACTTC.

In its sample, this clonotype was seen a few times. V is TRBV5-6 and J is TRBJ2-7; D unclear. Germline loops: CDR1 SGHDT, CDR2 YYEEEE. The CDR3 consists of 14 residues. Trimming removed 4 bases at V and 3 bases at J, with 14 bases between. The CDR3 is CASSPEERNYEQYF. Here the CDR3 DNA reads TGTGCCAGCAGCCCTGAGGAACGGAACTACGAGCAGTACTTC.

This chain joins TRBV12-3 or TRBV12-4 and TRBJ1-5; D gene unclear. The CDR3 spans 13 residues. With 6 bases removed from V and 3 bases from J, the gap between germline ends came to 9 bases. The CDR3 loop reads CASSRSFNQPQHF. For the CDR3, the DNA is TGTGCCAGCAGCCGGAGTTTCAATCAGCCCCAGCATTTT.

As concerns this clonotype: A junction boundary mismatches the germline segment, possibly from a read error. The chain couples TRBV10-2 to TRBJ1-5, with 8 bases identical to TRBD1. Germline V lookup: CDR1 WSHSY, CDR2 SAAADI. CDR3 length: 14 amino acids. CDR3 in amino acids: CASSYSRQGKPQHF. The CDR3 DNA follows: TGTGCCAGCAGTTACTCGAGACAGGGGAAGCCCCAGCATTTT.

This clonotype was seen a single time. This rearrangement joins TRBV29-1 to TRBJ1-5, with D perhaps TRBD1 (6 bases). The CDR3 totals 13 residues. Germline CDR1 SQVTM, CDR2 ANQGSEA. The V and J ends lost 6 bases and 5 bases respectively, with 14 bases between them. CDR3 residues: CSVDNRADQPQHF. The CDR3 bases are TGCAGCGTGGACAACAGGGCCGATCAGCCCCAGCATTTT.

The genes are TRBV29-1 and TRBJ2-7; 11 nucleotides line up with TRBD1. V shed 1 base and J 0 bases; nucleotides not matched to a gene: 5. This CDR3 has 16 residues. Germline-derived CDR1 and CDR2 are SQVTM and ANQGSEA. As DNA, the CDR3 is TGCAGCGTTGAAGGGACAGGGGGCCCGAGCTCCTACGAGCAGTACTTC. Translating it yields CSVEGTGGPSSYEQYF.

The J gene is TRBJ2-7, the V gene TRBV7-2; D not certain. The V and J ends lost 2 bases and 3 bases respectively, with 11 bases between them. This CDR3 comprises 14 residues. CDR1 and CDR2 (germline): SGHTA, FQGNSA. The CDR3 nucleotides read TGTGCCAGCAGCTTATCGGAAAGGGACTACGAGCAGTACTTC. This translates into CASSLSERDYEQYF.

This clonotype was seen repeatedly, ten times or more. The J gene is TRBJ1-2, the V gene TRBV25-1, with D possibly TRBD1 on 5 matching bases. The CDR3 consists of 15 residues. V lost 7 bases to trimming and J lost 3 bases, with 18 bases between them. Germline CDR1 reads MGHDK; CDR2 reads SYGVNS. CDR3 coding DNA: TGTGCCAGCAACGGACACCACAAATTAGACTATGGCTACACCTTC. It is translated as CASNGHHKLDYGYTF.

This clonotype showed up many times. The genes are TRBV9 and TRBJ1-3; D gene unclear. The CDR3 totals 15 residues. V gave up 1 base and J gave up 0 bases, with 8 bases separating them. The germline V gene encodes CDR1 SGDLS and CDR2 YYNGEE. The CDR3 nucleotides are TGTGCCAGCAGCGTAACCGATTCCTCTGGAAACACCATATATTTT. As protein: CASSVTDSSGNTIYF.

This chain uses TRBV28 with TRBJ1-6; no firm D call. The V end was cut by 6 bases, the J end by 2 bases, with 11 bases between. Germline V gene lookup returns CDR1 MDHEN and CDR2 SYDVKM. The CDR3 extends over 15 amino acids. CDR3 nucleotide sequence: TGTGCCAGCAGCCGGACCGAAGCCTATAATTCACCCCTCCACTTT. This encodes CASSRTEAYNSPLHF.

The genes are TRBV25-1 and TRBJ1-2, with a weak D call TRBD1 (6 bases). This CDR3 has 14 amino acids. V lost 2 bases to trimming and J lost 7 bases, with 14 bases between them. CDR1 is MGHDK, CDR2 SYGVNS, per germline. CDR3 DNA: TGTGCCAGCAGTGAAGTTGGGGGGCAGGGTGGCTACACCTTC. This translates into CASSEVGGQGGYTF.

The rearrangement links TRBV29-1 to TRBJ1-5, with D possibly TRBD1 on 6 matching bases. The CDR3 totals 10 residues. Trimming took off 8 bases at V and 10 bases at J, with 12 bases between the two ends. The germline V gene encodes CDR1 SQVTM and CDR2 ANQGSEA. As DNA, the CDR3 is TGCAGCAGTAAGGGGGTCCCCCAGCATTTT. It is translated as CSSKGVPQHF.

This clonotype was counted a few times. CDR3 in DNA: TGTGCCAGCAGCGTAGCCGGACATAGCACAGATACGCAGTATTTT. Amino acid sequence: CASSVAGHSTDTQYF. The chain recombines TRBV9 with TRBJ2-3; TRBD1 is a possible D gene (5 bases). Germline V gene data show CDR1 as SGDLS and CDR2 as YYNGEE. The CDR3 is 15 residues long. V was trimmed by 0 bases and J by 0 bases, leaving 8 bases between them.

The chain uses TRBV12-3 or TRBV12-4 and TRBJ2-7; tentative D call: TRBD2 (6 bases). Trimming shortened V by 3 bases and J by 4 bases, and 13 bases separated the two germline ends. The CDR3 loop spans 14 amino acids. The CDR3 here is CASSFEGRGYEQYF. CDR3 coding DNA: TGTGCCAGCAGTTTCGAGGGTCGGGGGTACGAGCAGTACTTC.

This clonotype is a singleton in its sample. The chain carries TRBV10-2 and TRBJ1-1, with D uncertain. Trimming stripped 8 bases from V and 1 base from J, with 14 bases between. Germline-derived CDR1 and CDR2 are WSHSY and SAAADI. The CDR3 runs to 14 residues. This chain's CDR3 is CASVEGQKNTEAFF. The CDR3 bases are TGCGCCAGCGTTGAAGGGCAGAAGAACACTGAAGCTTTCTTT.

The genes are TRBV29-1 and TRBJ2-7; 8 bases agree with TRBD1. The CDR3 contains 13 residues. Germline V gene sequence: CDR1 SQVTM, CDR2 ANQGSEA. V trimming: 1 base; J trimming: 6 bases; junction bases outside the gene matches: 5. CDR3 sequence (DNA): TGCAGCGTTGAAGGGGGAACAGGGGGCGAGCAGTACTTC. Translating it yields CSVEGGTGGEQYF.